The rows below give T cell receptor beta chains drawn from one sample of a study of cytomegalovirus exposure and HLA in healthy donors. The protocol was immunoSEQ multiplex PCR, while the TCRdb copy is restricted to in-frame clones and leaves out a portion. The sample includes roughly 170,000 clones, 77% of them seen just once. The source material was PBMCs. The receptor set was obtained from a woman aged 25 to 39 in good health and CMV-seropositive. CDR3s include the opening cysteine and the closing phenylalanine or tryptophan. Each record gives: clone size, D gene, CDR3 length, V gene, J gene, CDR3 protein, CDR3 DNA. The D gene is left open where the match is weak. Some rows have no size entry. The others give once, few or many, or a class for an expanded clone.

abundance: .; d_gene: TRBD2; len: 15; v_gene: TRBV27; j_gene: TRBJ2-1; CDR3aa: CASSSGTKTYNEQFF; CDR3nt: TGTGCCAGCAGCTCCGGGACTAAAACCTACAATGAGCAGTTCTTC
abundance: once; d_gene: .; len: 14; v_gene: TRBV28; j_gene: TRBJ1-3; CDR3aa: CASSFWRTGNTIYF; CDR3nt: TGTGCCAGCAGTTTCTGGCGGACTGGAAACACCATATATTTT
abundance: .; d_gene: TRBD2; len: 15; v_gene: TRBV6-1; j_gene: TRBJ2-1; CDR3aa: CASSPSGLGYNEQFF; CDR3nt: TGTGCCAGCAGTCCTAGCGGTTTGGGTTACAATGAGCAGTTCTTC
abundance: .; d_gene: .; len: 15; v_gene: TRBV27; j_gene: TRBJ2-2; CDR3aa: CASSTGTPYTGELFF; CDR3nt: TGTGCCAGCAGTACCGGGACACCTTACACCGGGGAGCTGTTTTTT
abundance: .; d_gene: TRBD2; len: 16; v_gene: TRBV5-4; j_gene: TRBJ2-1; CDR3aa: CASSARLAGNYNEQFF; CDR3nt: TGTGCCAGCAGCGCCCGACTAGCGGGAAACTACAATGAGCAGTTCTTC
abundance: .; d_gene: .; len: 14; v_gene: TRBV10-2; j_gene: TRBJ1-1; CDR3aa: CASSDRGTHTEAFF; CDR3nt: TGCGCCAGCAGTGACCGGGGAACTCACACTGAAGCTTTCTTT
abundance: .; d_gene: .; len: 16; v_gene: TRBV19; j_gene: TRBJ2-1; CDR3aa: CATQGVSPASYNEQFF; CDR3nt: TGTGCCACCCAAGGGGTTTCCCCCGCCTCCTACAATGAGCAGTTCTTC
abundance: .; d_gene: .; len: 16; v_gene: TRBV11-2; j_gene: TRBJ1-1; CDR3aa: CASSLSGHLMNTEAFF; CDR3nt: TGTGCCAGCAGTTTGTCGGGACACCTCATGAACACTGAAGCTTTCTTT
abundance: once; d_gene: .; len: 14; v_gene: TRBV5-4; j_gene: TRBJ1-2; CDR3aa: CASSLSLAAGGYTF; CDR3nt: TGTGCCAGCAGCTTGAGCCTGGCGGCCGGGGGCTACACCTTC
abundance: .; d_gene: .; len: 14; v_gene: TRBV11-2; j_gene: TRBJ2-5; CDR3aa: CASSFARGGETQYF; CDR3nt: TGTGCCAGCAGCTTCGCAAGGGGAGGAGAGACCCAGTACTTC
abundance: .; d_gene: TRBD2; len: 13; v_gene: TRBV2; j_gene: TRBJ2-7; CDR3aa: CATLSGGGYEQYF; CDR3nt: TGTGCCACCCTCTCTGGGGGGGGATACGAGCAGTACTTC
abundance: few; d_gene: TRBD1; len: 15; v_gene: TRBV27; j_gene: TRBJ1-2; CDR3aa: CASSLSGQGQGGYTF; CDR3nt: TGTGCCAGCAGTTTATCTGGACAGGGGCAGGGAGGCTACACCTTC
abundance: .; d_gene: TRBD2; len: 16; v_gene: TRBV7-2; j_gene: TRBJ2-1; CDR3aa: CASTIPGTSLYNEQFF; CDR3nt: TGTGCCAGCACCATCCCCGGGACTAGCCTTTACAATGAGCAGTTCTTC
abundance: .; d_gene: .; len: 14; v_gene: TRBV6-1; j_gene: TRBJ2-7; CDR3aa: CASKVPRLVDEQYF; CDR3nt: TGTGCCAGCAAAGTCCCGCGGCTCGTGGACGAGCAGTACTTC
abundance: .; d_gene: TRBD1; len: 17; v_gene: TRBV7-9; j_gene: TRBJ2-2; CDR3aa: CASSLPGTGGSTGELFF; CDR3nt: TGTGCCAGCAGCTTACCCGGGACAGGGGGTAGCACCGGGGAGCTGTTTTTT
abundance: .; d_gene: TRBD1; len: 14; v_gene: TRBV10-3; j_gene: TRBJ1-1; CDR3aa: CAVQGAGWGTEAFF; CDR3nt: TGTGCCGTGCAGGGGGCGGGTTGGGGCACTGAAGCTTTCTTT
abundance: .; d_gene: .; len: 13; v_gene: TRBV25-1; j_gene: TRBJ2-7; CDR3aa: CATAWGASYEQYF; CDR3nt: TGTGCCACCGCGTGGGGCGCTTCCTACGAGCAGTACTTC
abundance: .; d_gene: TRBD2; len: 18; v_gene: TRBV5-4; j_gene: TRBJ2-1; CDR3aa: CASSFRLLAGEAYNEQFF; CDR3nt: TGTGCCAGCAGCTTCCGCCTCCTAGCGGGAGAAGCCTACAATGAGCAGTTCTTC
abundance: .; d_gene: TRBD2; len: 15; v_gene: TRBV19; j_gene: TRBJ2-2; CDR3aa: CASTLSGGNTGELFF; CDR3nt: TGTGCCAGTACCCTCAGCGGGGGTAACACCGGGGAGCTGTTTTTT
abundance: few; d_gene: TRBD2; len: 15; v_gene: TRBV18; j_gene: TRBJ2-3; CDR3aa: CASSPLTGGADTQYF; CDR3nt: TGTGCCAGCTCACCACTAACGGGAGGGGCAGATACGCAGTATTTT
abundance: .; d_gene: .; len: 15; v_gene: TRBV15; j_gene: TRBJ2-2; CDR3aa: CATSRVAATPGELFF; CDR3nt: TGTGCCACCAGCAGAGTGGCGGCTACGCCCGGGGAGCTGTTTTTT
abundance: .; d_gene: TRBD1; len: 14; v_gene: TRBV10-3; j_gene: TRBJ2-7; CDR3aa: CAASLGTGVLEQYF; CDR3nt: TGTGCCGCTTCCCTCGGGACAGGGGTCTTGGAGCAGTACTTC
abundance: .; d_gene: TRBD2; len: 15; v_gene: TRBV30; j_gene: TRBJ2-3; CDR3aa: CAWSALAGELDTQYF; CDR3nt: TGTGCCTGGAGTGCACTAGCGGGAGAGCTAGATACGCAGTATTTT
abundance: once; d_gene: TRBD1; len: 14; v_gene: TRBV5-1; j_gene: TRBJ1-2; CDR3aa: CASSSNQGANGYTF; CDR3nt: TGCGCCAGCAGCTCGAATCAGGGGGCTAATGGCTACACCTTC
abundance: .; d_gene: TRBD2; len: 17; v_gene: TRBV7-9; j_gene: TRBJ2-5; CDR3aa: CASSPGLAGGLQETQYF; CDR3nt: TGTGCCAGCAGCCCAGGACTAGCGGGAGGTTTACAAGAGACCCAGTACTTC
abundance: .; d_gene: TRBD1; len: 16; v_gene: TRBV15; j_gene: TRBJ1-4; CDR3aa: CATSRGTGSANEKLFF; CDR3nt: TGTGCCACCAGCAGAGGGACAGGGTCAGCTAATGAAAAACTGTTTTTT
abundance: .; d_gene: .; len: 14; v_gene: TRBV11-2; j_gene: TRBJ2-5; CDR3aa: CASSLGRQVETQYF; CDR3nt: TGTGCCAGCAGCTTAGGAAGACAGGTCGAGACCCAGTACTTC
abundance: .; d_gene: .; len: 14; v_gene: TRBV28; j_gene: TRBJ1-1; CDR3aa: CASSFSDSPKPAFF; CDR3nt: TGTGCCAGCAGTTTTTCCGACAGCCCAAAGCCAGCTTTCTTT
abundance: few; d_gene: .; len: 14; v_gene: TRBV5-1; j_gene: TRBJ2-7; CDR3aa: CASSLGQGNYEQYF; CDR3nt: TGCGCCAGCAGCTTAGGGCAGGGAAACTACGAGCAGTACTTC